This note documents a single T cell receptor beta chain sequence. Its specificity is not known. These data are taken from a study of somatic mutations in cytotoxic T cells in rheumatoid arthritis. Study-level background: There were some V beta antibody-stained T-cell populations flow-sorted at nearly 100% purity, and these included V beta1+ cells sequenced for TCRB. Study-wide findings and caveats: Patients with rheumatoid arthritis did not differ significantly from age-matched healthy controls in CD8+ T-cell clonality. The top CD8+ clone topped 20% of CD8+ cells in about an eighth of the roughly 65 patients. Patients with rheumatoid arthritis, but not healthy controls, had CD8+ clonality that increased with age.

Between the trimmed V and J ends, which lost 5 bases and 2 bases, there was a span of 4 bases. The V gene's germline CDR1 is MDHEN and CDR2 SYDVKM. The length of the CDR3 is 12 residues. The protocol was immunoSEQ multiplex PCR, while the TCRdb copy is restricted to in-frame clones and leaves out a portion. Seen here are 15,000 to 20,000 clones, approximately 83% observed once, and the top ten hold around 9.9%. The TCR sequence derives from a young man with rheumatoid arthritis. This rearrangement joins TRBV28 to TRBJ1-5; D is uncertain. The sequencing input was CD8+ T cells sorted from blood. For the CDR3, the DNA is TGTGCCAGCAGTAGGGGCAATCAGCCCCAGCATTTT. This codes for CASSRGNQPQHF.